This T cell receptor beta chain was sequenced in a study of Graves' ophthalmopathy and Graves' hyperthyroidism. CDR1 and CDR2 (germline): LNHDA, SQIVND (reference sequence). The length of the CDR3 is 12 residues. Trimming stripped 3 bases from V and 6 bases from J, with 8 bases between. RNA transcripts yielded amplified TCR beta CDR3 regions. The library came from an HTBI-primed first-round RT-PCR and a second-round multiplex PCR. Using its own MiXCR run on the multiplex PCR reads, TCRdb lists one record per CDR3 protein. This repertoire shows 680,000 or so distinct CDR3 sequences, approximately 21% found once; its top ten account for approximately 6.5%.

J is TRBJ2-5 and V is TRBV19; D gene ambiguous. The sample taken for sequencing was peripheral blood. The TCR was taken from a woman younger than 35 with stable Graves' hyperthyroidism. Some clones in this sample may be carry-over from other donors' samples. CDR3 residues: CASSMENQTQYF. CDR3 nucleotides: TGTGCCAGTAGTATGGAGAACCAGACCCAGTACTTC.